This T cell receptor (beta chain) was identified in a study of CD4 T cells in relation to SARS-CoV-2 and coronaviruses. Study-level information: ViraFEST: roughly ten-day antigen culture of PBMCs, then TCR beta CDR3 sequencing.

A remark on this clone: Antigen unknown.

TCRdb keeps only in-frame clones here, not all; method: immunoSEQ multiplex PCR. The sample includes around 24,000 clones, roughly 80% seen only once; the top ten take around 12%. The V end lost 3 bases, the J end lost 4 bases, and 9 bases lay between the germline ends. The V gene's germline CDR1 is DFQATT and CDR2 SNEGSKA (reference sequence). The CDR3 spans 12 residues. The unexposed donors gave CD4+ T cells in about 2010-2019, prior to COVID-19. Isolation of CD4+ T cells took place after around eleven days in culture. Unexposed-donor CD4+ T cells were probed with SARS-CoV-2 S/N and four cold-coronavirus spikes, cells permitting.

The source material was CD4+ T cells from PBMCs, cultured in vitro. The TCR comes from a human donor in good health. The chain uses TRBV20-1 and TRBJ1-2; D is unresolved. CDR3 loop: CSASGSGYGYTF. DNA for the CDR3: TGCAGTGCTAGTGGGTCGGGCTATGGCTACACCTTC.